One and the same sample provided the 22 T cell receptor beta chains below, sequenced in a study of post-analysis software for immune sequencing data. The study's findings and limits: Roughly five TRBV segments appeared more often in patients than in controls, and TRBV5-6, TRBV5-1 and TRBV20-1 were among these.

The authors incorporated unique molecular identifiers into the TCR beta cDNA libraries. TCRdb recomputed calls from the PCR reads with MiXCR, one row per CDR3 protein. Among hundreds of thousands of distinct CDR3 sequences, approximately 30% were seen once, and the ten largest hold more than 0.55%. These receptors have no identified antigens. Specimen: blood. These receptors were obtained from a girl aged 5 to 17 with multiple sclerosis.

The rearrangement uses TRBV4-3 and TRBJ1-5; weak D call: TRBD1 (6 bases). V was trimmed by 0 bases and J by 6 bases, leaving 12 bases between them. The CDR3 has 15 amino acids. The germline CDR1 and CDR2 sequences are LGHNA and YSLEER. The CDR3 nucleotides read TGCGCCAGCAGCCAAGATCCAGGGGTGAGTCAGCCCCAGCATTTT. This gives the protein CASSQDPGVSQPQHF.

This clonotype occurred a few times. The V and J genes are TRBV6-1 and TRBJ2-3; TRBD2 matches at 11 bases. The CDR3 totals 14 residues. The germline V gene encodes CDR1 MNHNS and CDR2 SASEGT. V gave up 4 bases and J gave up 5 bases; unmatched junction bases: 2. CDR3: CASSAGTSGDTQYF. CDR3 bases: TGTGCCAGCAGTGCCGGGACTAGCGGAGATACGCAGTATTTT.

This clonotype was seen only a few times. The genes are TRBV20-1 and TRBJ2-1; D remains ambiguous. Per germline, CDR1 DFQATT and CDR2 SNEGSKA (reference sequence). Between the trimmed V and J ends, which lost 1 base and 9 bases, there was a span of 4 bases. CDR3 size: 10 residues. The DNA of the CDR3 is TGCAGTGCTAGAGCTAGTGAGCAGTTCTTC. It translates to CSARASEQFF.

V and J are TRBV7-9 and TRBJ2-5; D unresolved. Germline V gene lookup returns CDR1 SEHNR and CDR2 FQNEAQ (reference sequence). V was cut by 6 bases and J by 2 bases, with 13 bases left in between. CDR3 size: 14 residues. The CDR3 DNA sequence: TGTGCCAGCAGAGCAAGGGTGGGGCAAGAGACCCAGTACTTC. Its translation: CASRARVGQETQYF.

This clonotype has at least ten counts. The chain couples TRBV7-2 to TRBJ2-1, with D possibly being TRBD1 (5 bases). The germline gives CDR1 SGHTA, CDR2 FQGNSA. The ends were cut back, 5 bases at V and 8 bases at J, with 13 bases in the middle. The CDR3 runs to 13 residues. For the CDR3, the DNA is TGTGCCAGCAGCCCTCAGGGTACTGATGAGCAGTTCTTC. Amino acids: CASSPQGTDEQFF.

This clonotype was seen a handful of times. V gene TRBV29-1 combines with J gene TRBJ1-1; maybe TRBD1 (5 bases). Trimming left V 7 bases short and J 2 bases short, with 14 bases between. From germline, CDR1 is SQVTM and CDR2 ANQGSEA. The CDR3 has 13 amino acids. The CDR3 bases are TGCAGCGCCGGAGCGGGGGTAAACACTGAAGCTTTCTTT. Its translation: CSAGAGVNTEAFF.

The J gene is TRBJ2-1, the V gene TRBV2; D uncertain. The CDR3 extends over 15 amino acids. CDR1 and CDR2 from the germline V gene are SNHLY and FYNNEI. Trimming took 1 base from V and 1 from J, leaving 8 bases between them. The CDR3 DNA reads TGTGCCAGCAGTGAAGGACTCCCGTCCTACAATGAGCAGTTCTTC. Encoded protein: CASSEGLPSYNEQFF.

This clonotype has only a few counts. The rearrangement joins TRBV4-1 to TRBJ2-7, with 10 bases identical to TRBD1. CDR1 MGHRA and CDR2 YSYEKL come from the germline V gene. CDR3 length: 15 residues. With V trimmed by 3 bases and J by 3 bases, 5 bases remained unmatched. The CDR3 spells CASSQWRDRGYEQYF. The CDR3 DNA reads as TGCGCCAGCAGCCAGTGGCGGGACAGGGGCTACGAGCAGTACTTC.

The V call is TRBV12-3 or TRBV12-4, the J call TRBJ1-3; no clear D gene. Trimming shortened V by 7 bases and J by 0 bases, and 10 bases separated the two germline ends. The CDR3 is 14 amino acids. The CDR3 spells CASTRAASGNTIYF. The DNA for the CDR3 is TGTGCCAGCACCCGGGCCGCCTCTGGAAACACCATATATTTT.

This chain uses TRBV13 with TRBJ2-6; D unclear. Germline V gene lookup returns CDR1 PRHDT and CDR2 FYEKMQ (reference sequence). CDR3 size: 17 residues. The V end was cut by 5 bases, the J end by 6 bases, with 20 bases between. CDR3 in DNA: TGTGCCAGCAGCCAGGACCCCGCACGGGTTGAGGCCAACGTCCTGACTTTC. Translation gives CASSQDPARVEANVLTF. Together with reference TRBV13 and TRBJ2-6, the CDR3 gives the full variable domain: AAGVIQSPRHLIKEKRETATLKCYPIPRHDTVYWYQQGPGQDPQFLISFYEKMQSDKGSIPDRFSAQQFSDYHSELNMSSLELGDSALYFCASSQDPARVEANVLTFGAGSRLTVL.

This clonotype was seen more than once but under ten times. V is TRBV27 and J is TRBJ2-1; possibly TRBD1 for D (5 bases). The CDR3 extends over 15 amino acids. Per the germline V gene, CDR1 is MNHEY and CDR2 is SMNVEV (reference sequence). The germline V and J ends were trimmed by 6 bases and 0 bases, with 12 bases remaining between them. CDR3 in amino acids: CASRTERSSYNEQFF. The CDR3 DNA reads TGTGCCAGCAGGACAGAGAGGAGCTCCTACAATGAGCAGTTCTTC.

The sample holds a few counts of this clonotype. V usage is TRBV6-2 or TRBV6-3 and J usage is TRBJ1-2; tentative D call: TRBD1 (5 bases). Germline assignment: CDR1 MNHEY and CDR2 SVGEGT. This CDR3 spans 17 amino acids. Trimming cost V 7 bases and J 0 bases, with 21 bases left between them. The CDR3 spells CASTNGRAGSTNYGYTF. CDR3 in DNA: TGTGCCAGCACCAACGGTCGGGCAGGGTCTACTAACTATGGCTACACCTTC.

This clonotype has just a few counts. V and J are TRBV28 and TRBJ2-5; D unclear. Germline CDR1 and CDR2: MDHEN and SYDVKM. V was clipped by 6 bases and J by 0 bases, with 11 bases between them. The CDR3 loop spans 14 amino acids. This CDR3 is CASSFQGYQETQYF. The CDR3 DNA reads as TGTGCCAGCAGCTTCCAAGGGTACCAAGAGACCCAGTACTTC.

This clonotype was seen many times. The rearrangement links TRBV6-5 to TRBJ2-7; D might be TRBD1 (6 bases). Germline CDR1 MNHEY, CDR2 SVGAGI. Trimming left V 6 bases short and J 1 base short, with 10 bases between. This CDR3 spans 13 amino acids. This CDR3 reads CASRLGQSYEQYF. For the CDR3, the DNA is TGTGCCAGCAGGCTAGGACAGTCCTACGAGCAGTACTTC.

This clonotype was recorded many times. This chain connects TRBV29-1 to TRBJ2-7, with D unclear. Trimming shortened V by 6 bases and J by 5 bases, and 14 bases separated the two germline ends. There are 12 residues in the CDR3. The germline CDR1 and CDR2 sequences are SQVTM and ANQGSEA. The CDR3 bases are TGCAGCGTGGCCCTGGGCCAACACGAGCAGTACTTC. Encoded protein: CSVALGQHEQYF.

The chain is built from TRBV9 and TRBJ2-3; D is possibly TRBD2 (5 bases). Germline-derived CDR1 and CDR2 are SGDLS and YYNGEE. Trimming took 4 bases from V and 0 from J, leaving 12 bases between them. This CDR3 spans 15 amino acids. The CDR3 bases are TGTGCCAGCAGCCGAAGCGGCCAAAGCACAGATACGCAGTATTTT. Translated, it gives CASSRSGQSTDTQYF.

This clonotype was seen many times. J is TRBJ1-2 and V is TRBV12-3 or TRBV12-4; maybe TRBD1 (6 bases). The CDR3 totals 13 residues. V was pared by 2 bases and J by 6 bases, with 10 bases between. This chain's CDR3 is CASSLIRTDGYTF. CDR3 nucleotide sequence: TGTGCCAGCAGTTTAATTAGGACAGATGGCTACACCTTC.

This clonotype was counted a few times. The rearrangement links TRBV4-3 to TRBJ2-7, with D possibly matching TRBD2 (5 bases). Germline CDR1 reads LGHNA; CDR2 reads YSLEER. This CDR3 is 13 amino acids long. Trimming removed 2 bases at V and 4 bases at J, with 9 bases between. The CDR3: CASSQRPGYEQYF. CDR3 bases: TGCGCCAGCAGCCAAAGGCCGGGGTACGAGCAGTACTTC.

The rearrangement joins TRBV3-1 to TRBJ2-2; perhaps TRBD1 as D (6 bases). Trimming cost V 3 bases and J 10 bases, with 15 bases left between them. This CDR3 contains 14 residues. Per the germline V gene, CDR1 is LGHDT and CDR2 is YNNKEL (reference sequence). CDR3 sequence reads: CASSQGQILLELFF. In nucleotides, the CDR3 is TGTGCCAGCAGCCAGGGACAAATATTGCTGGAGCTGTTTTTT.

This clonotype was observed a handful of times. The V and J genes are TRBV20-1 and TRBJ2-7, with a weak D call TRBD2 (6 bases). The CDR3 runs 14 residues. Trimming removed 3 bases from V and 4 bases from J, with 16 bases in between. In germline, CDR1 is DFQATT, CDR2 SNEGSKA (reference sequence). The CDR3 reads CSASIGGPPYEQYF. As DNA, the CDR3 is TGCAGTGCTAGTATCGGGGGACCACCTTACGAGCAGTACTTC.

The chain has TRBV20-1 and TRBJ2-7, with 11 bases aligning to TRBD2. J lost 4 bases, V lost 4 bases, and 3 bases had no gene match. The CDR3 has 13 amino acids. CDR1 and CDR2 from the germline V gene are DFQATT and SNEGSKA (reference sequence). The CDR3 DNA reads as TGCAGTGCTATAGCGGGAGGGCCTTACGAGCAGTACTTC. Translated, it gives CSAIAGGPYEQYF.

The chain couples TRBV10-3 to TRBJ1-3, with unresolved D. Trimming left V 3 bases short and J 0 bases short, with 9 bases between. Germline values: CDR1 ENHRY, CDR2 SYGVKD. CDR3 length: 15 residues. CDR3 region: CAISDGQFSGNTIYF. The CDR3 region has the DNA TGTGCCATCAGTGATGGGCAATTCTCTGGAAACACCATATATTTT.